This T cell receptor (beta chain) stems from a study of cytomegalovirus exposure and HLA in healthy donors (dated by TCRdb to about 2017). Notes on the research overall: The 550 to 750 repertoires of the first cohort and the roughly 110 validation repertoires were produced on the same platform, according to a later analysis. The study was designed to test whether signatures of past pathogen exposure could be identified by cataloging public T cell receptors. In addition to the first cohort of around 670 subjects, a separate validation cohort of 120 different subjects was used. To predict cytomegalovirus infection status, the study combined high-throughput TCR immunosequencing, statistical association of individual TCRs with disease status, and machine learning.

According to the germline V gene (reference sequence), CDR1 reads LNHDA and CDR2 reads SQIVND. The CDR3 holds 16 amino acids from the cysteine to the phenylalanine. The read is trimmed to its CDR3 DNA, 48 bases read in frame from base 1. V ends up 2 bases short and J 6 bases short, with an unmatched junction base count of 7. Overall results and qualifications from the work: Of the cluster scores, 94% were above 0 in a later analysis, which found that TCRs clustered in the first cohort also tended to co-occur in the roughly 130 validation repertoires. Across donors, most TCR sequences were observed very rarely, whereas some public TCRs were present in many individuals. In both the original and validation cohorts, the classifier was reported to diagnose cytomegalovirus status with high specificity and sensitivity. In the study, approximately 160 TCR beta chains were listed as associated with cytomegalovirus. A few of the identified cytomegalovirus-associated TCR beta chains were confirmed in vitro to be specific for cytomegalovirus antigens. The validation cohort had no HLA typing available for a later analysis, so co-occurrence within that cohort was assessed over all 120 or so repertoires. The authors suggested that the approach could potentially be generalized to other disease states and immunological phenotypes.

For this clone: Its antigen remains undetermined. Within one base of it there is no much larger clone, and no base qualities were kept.

Libraries were made using the immunoSEQ multiplex PCR assay. In the paper's pipeline: To diagnose cytomegalovirus status from the catalog of TCR beta chain sequences, a statistical classification framework was built. TCRdb limited this immuneACCESS table to in-frame rearrangements with V and J called. A share of clones is missing; checked studies link under half to unresolved V genes, and the rest is unexplained. V, J and clone size derive from that table, while D and trimming were established from the DNA sequence. The sample records about 78,000 clones, around 96% of which are singletons. Of the sample, 1.6% falls within the top ten clones. The donors belonged to the validation cohort of under 150 subjects, which was separate from the roughly 670-subject first cohort.

The sample was PBMCs. The TCR was taken from a young man in good health and CMV-seropositive. The V and J segments used are TRBV19 and TRBJ2-1, and 10 junctional nucleotides match TRBD2. The nucleotide sequence is TGTGCCAGTAGTATATGGGCTAGCGGGAGAGGCAATGAGCAGTTCTTC. Its protein product is CASSIWASGRGNEQFF.